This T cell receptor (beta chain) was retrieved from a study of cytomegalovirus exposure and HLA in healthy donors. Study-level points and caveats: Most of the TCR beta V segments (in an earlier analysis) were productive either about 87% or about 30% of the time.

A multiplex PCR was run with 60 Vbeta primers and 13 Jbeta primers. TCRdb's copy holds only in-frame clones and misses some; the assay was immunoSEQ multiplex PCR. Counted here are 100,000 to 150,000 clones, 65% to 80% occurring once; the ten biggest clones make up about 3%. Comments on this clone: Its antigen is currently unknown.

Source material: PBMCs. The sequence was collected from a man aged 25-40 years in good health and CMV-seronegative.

CDR3 DNA sequence: TGTGCCAGCAGTTTGGGGCCGGACCAGCCCCAGCATTTT. Translated, it gives CASSLGPDQPQHF. The chain links TRBV28 to TRBJ1-5; a weak D match, TRBD1 (5 bases). The CDR3 runs 13 residues. V was trimmed by 3 bases and J by 7 bases, leaving 10 bases between them. Germline CDR1 is MDHEN and CDR2 is SYDVKM.